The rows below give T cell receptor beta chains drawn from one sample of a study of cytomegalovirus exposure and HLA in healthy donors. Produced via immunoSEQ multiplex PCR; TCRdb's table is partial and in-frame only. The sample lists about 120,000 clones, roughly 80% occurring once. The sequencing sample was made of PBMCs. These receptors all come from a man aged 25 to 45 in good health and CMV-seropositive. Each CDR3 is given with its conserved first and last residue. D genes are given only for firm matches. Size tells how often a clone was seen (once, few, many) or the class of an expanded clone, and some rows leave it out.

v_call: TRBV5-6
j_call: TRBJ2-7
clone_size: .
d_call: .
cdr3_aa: CASNGTLNRVYF
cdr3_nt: TGTGCCAGCAACGGGACCCTTAACAGGGTGTACTTC

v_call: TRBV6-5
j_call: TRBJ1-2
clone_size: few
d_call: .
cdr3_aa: CASRHASGGPYGYTF
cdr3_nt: TGTGCCAGCAGACACGCTAGCGGGGGGCCTTATGGCTACACCTTC

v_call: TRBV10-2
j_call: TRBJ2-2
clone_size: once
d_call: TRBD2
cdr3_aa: CASHSGGNTGELFF
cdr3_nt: TGCGCCAGCCATAGCGGGGGAAACACCGGGGAGCTGTTTTTT

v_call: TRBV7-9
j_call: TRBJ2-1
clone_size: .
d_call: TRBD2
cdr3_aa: CSSSSLTSGLYNEQFF
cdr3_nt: TGTTCCAGCAGCTCCCTGACTAGCGGGCTTTACAATGAGCAGTTCTTC

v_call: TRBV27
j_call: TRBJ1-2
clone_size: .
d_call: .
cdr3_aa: CASSFQGQYGYTF
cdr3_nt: TGTGCCAGCAGTTTTCAGGGGCAGTATGGCTACACCTTC

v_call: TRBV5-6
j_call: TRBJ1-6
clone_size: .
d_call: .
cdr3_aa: CASSSPEARTDSPLHF
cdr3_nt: TGTGCCAGCAGCTCCCCGGAGGCCAGGACGGATTCACCCCTCCACTTT

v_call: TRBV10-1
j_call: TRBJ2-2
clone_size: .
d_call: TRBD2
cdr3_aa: CASSGSGGFGELFF
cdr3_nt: TGCGCCAGCAGTGGTAGCGGGGGTTTCGGGGAGCTGTTTTTT

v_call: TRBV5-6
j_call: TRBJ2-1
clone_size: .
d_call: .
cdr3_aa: CASSWIQGNEQFF
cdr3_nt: TGTGCCAGCAGCTGGATCCAGGGGAATGAGCAGTTCTTC

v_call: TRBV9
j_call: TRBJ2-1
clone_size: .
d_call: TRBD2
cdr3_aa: CASSTLAGYYNEQFF
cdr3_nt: TGTGCCAGCAGCACACTAGCGGGGTACTACAATGAGCAGTTCTTC

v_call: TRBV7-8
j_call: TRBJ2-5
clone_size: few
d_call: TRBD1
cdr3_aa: CASSGTGWTQYF
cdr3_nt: TGTGCCAGCAGCGGGACAGGCTGGACCCAGTACTTC

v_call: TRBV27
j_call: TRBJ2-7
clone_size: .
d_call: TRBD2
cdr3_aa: CASSFIVAGGTDEQYF
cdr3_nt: TGTGCCAGCAGTTTCATCGTAGCGGGGGGTACGGACGAGCAGTACTTC

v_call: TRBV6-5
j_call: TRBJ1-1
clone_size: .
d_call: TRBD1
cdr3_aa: CASISGGPRNTEAFF
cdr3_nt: TGTGCCAGCATATCAGGGGGACCGAGGAACACTGAAGCTTTCTTT

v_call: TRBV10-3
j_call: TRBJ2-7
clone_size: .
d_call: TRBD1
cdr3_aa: CAISPTGTGNYEQYF
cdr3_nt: TGTGCCATCAGTCCAACCGGGACAGGTAACTACGAGCAGTACTTC

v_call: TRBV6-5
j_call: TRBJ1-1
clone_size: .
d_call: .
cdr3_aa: CASSYGGEGYTEAFF
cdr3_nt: TGTGCCAGCAGTTACGGTGGGGAGGGATACACTGAAGCTTTCTTT

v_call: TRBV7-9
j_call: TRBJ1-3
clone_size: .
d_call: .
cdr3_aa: CASSLGQILGNTIYF
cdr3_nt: TGTGCCAGCAGCTTAGGCCAGATCCTCGGAAACACCATATATTTT

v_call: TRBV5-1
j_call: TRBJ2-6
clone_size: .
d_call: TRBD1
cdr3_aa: CASSQTGGRANVLTF
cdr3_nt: TGCGCCAGCAGCCAGACAGGGGGTAGGGCCAACGTCTTGACTTTC

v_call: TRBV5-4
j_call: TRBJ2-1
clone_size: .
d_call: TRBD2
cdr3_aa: CASCPQREGCNEQFF
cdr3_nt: TGTGCCAGCTGCCCCCAGCGGGAGGGCTGCAATGAGCAGTTCTTC

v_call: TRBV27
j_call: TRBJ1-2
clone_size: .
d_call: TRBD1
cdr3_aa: CASSLIGGDGYTF
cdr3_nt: TGTGCCAGCAGTTTAATAGGGGGCGATGGCTACACCTTC

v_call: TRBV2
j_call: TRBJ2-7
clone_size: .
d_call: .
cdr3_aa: CASTPGPDEQYF
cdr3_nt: TGTGCCAGCACGCCAGGTCCTGACGAGCAGTACTTC

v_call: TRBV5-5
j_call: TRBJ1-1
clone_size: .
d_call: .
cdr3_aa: CASSFTGLNTEAFF
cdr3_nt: TGTGCCAGCAGCTTTACAGGGCTTAACACTGAAGCTTTCTTT

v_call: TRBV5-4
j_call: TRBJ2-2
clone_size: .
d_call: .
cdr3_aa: CASSLGQGYTGELFF
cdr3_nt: TGTGCCAGCAGCTTGGGGCAGGGCTACACCGGGGAGCTGTTTTTT

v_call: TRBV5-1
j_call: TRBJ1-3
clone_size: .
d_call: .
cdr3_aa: CASSYDRTGNTIYF
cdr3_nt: TGCGCCAGCAGCTATGACAGAACTGGAAACACCATATATTTT

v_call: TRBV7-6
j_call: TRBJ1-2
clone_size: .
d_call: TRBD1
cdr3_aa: CASSEGQGGGYTF
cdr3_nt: TGTGCCAGCAGCGAGGGACAGGGTGGAGGCTACACCTTC

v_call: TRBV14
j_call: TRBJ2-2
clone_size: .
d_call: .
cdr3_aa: CASSQVVSAGELFF
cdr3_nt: TGTGCCAGCAGCCAAGTTGTTTCTGCCGGGGAGCTGTTTTTT